A single sample gave rise to the 4 T cell receptor beta chains below, sequenced in a study of T cells in Graves' hyperthyroidism and ophthalmopathy. Amplified TCR beta CDR3 regions derived from RNA transcripts. TCR CDR3 regions were first amplified by RT-PCR with HTBI primers. MiXCR, run by TCRdb on the multiplex PCR reads, gives a single entry per CDR3 protein. The sample has 500,000 to 600,000 distinct CDR3 sequences, about 43% seen once; the top ten hold 19%. The sequencing input was peripheral blood or thyroid tissue (not recorded which). These receptors all come from an adult woman with Graves' disease, either hyperthyroidism or ophthalmopathy (not recorded which).

The gene calls are TRBV7-9 and TRBJ1-1, with a possible D match to TRBD1 (5 bases). The CDR3 is made up of 15 amino acids. V lost 3 bases, J lost 2 bases, and 13 bases lay in between. Germline CDR1 and CDR2: SEHNR and FQNEAQ (reference sequence). The CDR3 bases are TGTGCCAGCAGCTTGGCCAGCAGGGAAAACACTGAAGCTTTCTTT. Amino acid sequence: CASSLASRENTEAFF.

The chain recombines TRBV6-1 with TRBJ2-5; possibly TRBD2 for D (6 bases). The CDR3 is 13 amino acids. Trimming took 6 bases from V and 3 from J, leaving 11 bases between them. Germline lookup yields CDR1 MNHNS and CDR2 SASEGT. The CDR3 here is CASSAPGEETQYF. For the CDR3, the DNA is TGTGCCAGCAGCGCGCCGGGGGAAGAGACCCAGTACTTC.

This clonotype was seen at least ten times. CDR3 sequence: CASSQPHQGLETQYF. The CDR3 nucleotides are TGTGCCAGCAGCCAACCCCACCAGGGGCTTGAGACCCAGTACTTC. The chain joins TRBV3-1 to TRBJ2-5; TRBD1 is a possible D gene (6 bases). The CDR3 loop spans 15 amino acids. Trimming stripped 2 bases from V and 5 bases from J, with 15 bases between. CDR1 and CDR2 from the germline V gene are LGHDT and YNNKEL (reference sequence).

The table lists this clonotype with a few counts. The CDR3 protein is CASSPRQLRVQPQHF. Here the CDR3 DNA reads TGTGCCAGCAGTCCGCGACAGCTCCGGGTTCAGCCCCAGCATTTT. This chain links TRBV28 with TRBJ1-5, with a weak D call TRBD1 (5 bases). CDR3 size: 15 residues. V was shortened by 5 bases and J by 6 bases, with 17 bases between the two germline ends. Germline CDR1 is MDHEN and CDR2 is SYDVKM. Variable domain in full (rest from reference TRBV28 and TRBJ1-5): DVKVTQSSRYLVKRTGEKVFLECVQDMDHENMFWYRQDPGLGLRLIYFSYDVKMKEKGDIPEGYSVSREKKERFSLILESASTNQTSMYLCASSPRQLRVQPQHFGDGTRLSIL.